Following are 5 T cell receptor beta chains from one sample sequenced in a study of control samples from healthy donors and cancer patients. Here immunoSEQ multiplex PCR was the method, and the copy in TCRdb shows in-frame clones only, minus some. This repertoire shows roughly 120,000 clones, roughly 93% found once; its top ten account for over 2.5%. The sequenced material came from blood. The receptor source for this set is a man aged 30 to 45 in good health.

J is TRBJ2-1 and V is TRBV6-2 or TRBV6-3; 8 positions match TRBD2. The germline CDR1 and CDR2 sequences are MNHEY and SVGEGT. The CDR3 consists of 14 residues. The ends lost 3 bases at V and 8 bases at J; junction bases unmatched: 6. The DNA for the CDR3 is TGTGCCAGCAGTTATATAGCGGGGCTGGATGAGCAGTTCTTC. Amino acids: CASSYIAGLDEQFF.

The rearrangement uses TRBV11-2 and TRBJ1-3; perhaps TRBD1 as D (5 bases). The V gene's germline CDR1 is SGHAT and CDR2 FQNNGV. The CDR3 consists of 13 residues. Trimming cost V 2 bases and J 14 bases, with 16 bases left between them. The DNA of the CDR3 is TGTGCCAGCAGCTTAATTCGCCAGGGCGTTGTATATTTT. Amino acid sequence: CASSLIRQGVVYF.

The chain carries TRBV7-2 and TRBJ2-5, with D tentatively TRBD1 (5 bases). V was trimmed by 2 bases and J by 1 base, leaving 11 bases between them. The CDR3 length is 15 residues. Germline CDR1 SGHTA, CDR2 FQGNSA. CDR3 in amino acids: CASSLSTGTQETQYF. The CDR3 nucleotides read TGTGCCAGCAGCTTAAGTACAGGTACCCAAGAGACCCAGTACTTC.

The V and J genes are TRBV10-2 and TRBJ2-2, with 9 bases lining up with TRBD1. Germline lookup yields CDR1 WSHSY and CDR2 SAAADI. The CDR3 runs to 16 residues. Losses at the gene ends were 3 bases for V and 1 base for J; bases not matched to a gene: 3. The DNA for the CDR3 is TGCGCCAGCAGTGAACAGGGACAGGGGAACACCGGGGAGCTGTTTTTT. Its translation is CASSEQGQGNTGELFF.

This clone has a handful of counts. The chain has TRBV2 and TRBJ1-3, with D possibly being TRBD1 (5 bases). This CDR3 spans 14 amino acids. Per the germline V gene, CDR1 is SNHLY and CDR2 is FYNNEI. V dropped 7 bases and J dropped 1 base, with 11 bases sitting between them. CDR3 bases: TGTGCCAGCACCGGGGACGGTTCTGGAAACACCATATATTTT. Residues: CASTGDGSGNTIYF.